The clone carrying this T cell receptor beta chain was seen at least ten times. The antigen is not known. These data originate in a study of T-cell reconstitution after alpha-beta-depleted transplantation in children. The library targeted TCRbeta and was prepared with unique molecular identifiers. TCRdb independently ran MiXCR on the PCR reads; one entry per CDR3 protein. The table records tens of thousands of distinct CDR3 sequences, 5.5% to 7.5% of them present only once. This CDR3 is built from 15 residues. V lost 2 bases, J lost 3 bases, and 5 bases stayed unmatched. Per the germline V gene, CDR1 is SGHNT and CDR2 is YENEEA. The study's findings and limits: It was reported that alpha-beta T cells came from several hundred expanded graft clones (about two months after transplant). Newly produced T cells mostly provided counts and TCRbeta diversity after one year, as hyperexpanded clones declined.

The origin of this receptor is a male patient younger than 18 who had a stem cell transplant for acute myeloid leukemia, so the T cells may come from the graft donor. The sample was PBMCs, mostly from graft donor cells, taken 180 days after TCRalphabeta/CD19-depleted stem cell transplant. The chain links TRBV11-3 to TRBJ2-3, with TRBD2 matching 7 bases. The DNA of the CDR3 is TGTGCCAGCAGCTTAAGGGCGGGAGAAACAGATACGCAGTATTTT. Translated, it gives CASSLRAGETDTQYF. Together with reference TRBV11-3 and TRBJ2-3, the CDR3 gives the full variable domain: EAGVVQSPRYKIIEKKQPVAFWCNPISGHNTLYWYLQNLGQGPELLIRYENEEAVDDSQLPKDRFSAERLKGVDSTLKIQPAELGDSAVYLCASSLRAGETDTQYFGPGTRLTVL.